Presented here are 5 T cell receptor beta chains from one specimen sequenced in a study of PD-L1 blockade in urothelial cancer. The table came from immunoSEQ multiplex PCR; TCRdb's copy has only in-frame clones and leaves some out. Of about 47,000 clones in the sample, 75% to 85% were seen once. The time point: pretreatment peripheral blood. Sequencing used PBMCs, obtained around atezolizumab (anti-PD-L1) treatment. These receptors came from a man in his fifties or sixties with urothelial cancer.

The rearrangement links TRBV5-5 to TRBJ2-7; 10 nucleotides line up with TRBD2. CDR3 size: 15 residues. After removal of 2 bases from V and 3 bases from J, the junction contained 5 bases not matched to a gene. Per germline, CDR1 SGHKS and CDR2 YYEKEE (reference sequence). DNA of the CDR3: TGTGCCAGCAGCTTCTTAGCGGGGGGTCTCTACGAGCAGTACTTC. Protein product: CASSFLAGGLYEQYF. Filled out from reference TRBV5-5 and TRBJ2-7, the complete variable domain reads DAGVTQSPTHLIKTRGQQVTLRCSPISGHKSVSWYQQVLGQGPQFIFQYYEKEERGRGNFPDRFSARQFPNYSSELNVNALLLGDSALYLCASSFLAGGLYEQYFGPGTRLTVT.

In DNA, the CDR3 is TGCAGCGTAGAACAGGGGGCGCGTACTGAAGCTTTCTTT. As protein: CSVEQGARTEAFF. V gene TRBV29-1 combines with J gene TRBJ1-1; 9 positions agree with TRBD1. J lost 5 bases, V lost 6 bases, and 7 bases had no gene match. The length of the CDR3 is 13 residues. The germline CDR1 and CDR2 sequences are SQVTM and ANQGSEA. The entire variable domain, with the rest obtained from reference TRBV29-1 and TRBJ1-1, is as follows: SAVISQKPSRDICQRGTSLTIQCQVDSQVTMMFWYRQQPGQSLTLIATANQGSEATYESGFVIDKFPISRPNLTFSTLTVSNMSPEDSSIYLCSVEQGARTEAFFGQGTRLTVV.

The CDR3 spells CASSADRSTDTQYF. CDR3 nucleotides: TGTGCCAGCAGCGCGGACAGAAGCACAGATACGCAGTATTTT. J is TRBJ2-3 and V is TRBV9; possible D gene TRBD1, 6 bases. The V end lost 3 bases, the J end lost 0 bases, and 8 bases lay between the germline ends. The CDR3 has 14 amino acids. Per germline, CDR1 SGDLS and CDR2 YYNGEE.

CDR3 amino acids: CASRLPGANYGYTF. The CDR3 DNA follows: TGTGCCAGCAGACTTCCCGGAGCTAACTATGGCTACACCTTC. The chain recombines TRBV7-9 with TRBJ1-2, with D hard to call. CDR1 is SEHNR, CDR2 FQNEAQ, per germline (reference sequence). There are 14 residues in the CDR3. The germline V and J ends were trimmed by 6 bases and 0 bases, with 11 bases remaining between them.

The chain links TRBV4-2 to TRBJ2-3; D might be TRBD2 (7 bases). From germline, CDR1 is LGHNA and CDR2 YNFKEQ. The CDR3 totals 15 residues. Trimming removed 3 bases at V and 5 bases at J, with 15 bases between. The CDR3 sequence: CASSQGAGVGDTQYF. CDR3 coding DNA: TGTGCCAGCAGCCAGGGGGCGGGAGTCGGAGATACGCAGTATTTT.